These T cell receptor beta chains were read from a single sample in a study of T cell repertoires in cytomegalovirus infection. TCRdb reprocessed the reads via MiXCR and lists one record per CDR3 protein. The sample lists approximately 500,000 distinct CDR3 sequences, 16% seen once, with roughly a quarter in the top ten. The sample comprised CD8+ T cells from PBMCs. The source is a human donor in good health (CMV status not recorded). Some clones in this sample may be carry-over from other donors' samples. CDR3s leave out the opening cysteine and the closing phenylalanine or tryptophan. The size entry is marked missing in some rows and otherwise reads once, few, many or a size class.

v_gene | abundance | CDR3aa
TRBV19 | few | ASSMAGQGNSPLH
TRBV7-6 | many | ASSPRGGRNEQY
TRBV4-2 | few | ASSQDTDFYEQY
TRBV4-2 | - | ASSQSFQDVEGGYT
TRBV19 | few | ASSAGLAGRTSYEQY
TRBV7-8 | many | ASSLTGTGNQPQH
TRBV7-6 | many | ASSSTKSSYNSPLH
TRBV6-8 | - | ASSYQQGIITGELF
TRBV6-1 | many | ASREGLAESSYNEQF
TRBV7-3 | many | ASSYLAGGTTQY
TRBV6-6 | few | ASSYARVYEQY
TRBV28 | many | ASSLPSRPANTGELF
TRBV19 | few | ASSMGLLVRNPNTEAF
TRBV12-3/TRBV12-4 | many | ASSSLSASGQETQY
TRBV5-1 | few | ASSLTFRSSYEQY
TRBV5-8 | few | ASSGDRGQINEQY
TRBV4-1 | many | ASSRLETSGAYNEQF
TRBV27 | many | ASSYLRALGDEQF
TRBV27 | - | ASSEMNQPQH
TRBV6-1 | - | ASRDPPRAF
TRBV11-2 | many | ASSSVFRATGELF
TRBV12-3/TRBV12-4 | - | ASSIGDRGPGDT
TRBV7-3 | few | ASSSPTRLAGVITDTQY
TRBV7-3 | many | ASSSNRLAAMRNEQF
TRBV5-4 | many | ASSRGGDSYNSPLH
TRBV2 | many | ASSERVSGEKDTQY
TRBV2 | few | ASSVAGRYSSGNTIY
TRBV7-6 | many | ASSLGDSYSNQPQH
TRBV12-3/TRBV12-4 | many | ASSLPGTGRAYGYT
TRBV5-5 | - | ASNLGVGTEAF
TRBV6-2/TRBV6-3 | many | ASSYSRASNEQY
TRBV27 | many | ASSLIGGNTEAF
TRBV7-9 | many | ASSFQGTSGTYEQY
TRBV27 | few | ASKPGRPNYGYT
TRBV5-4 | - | ASSLAGSGANVLT
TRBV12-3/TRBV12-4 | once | ASSTSRRYNEQF
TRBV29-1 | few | SVEGGQGIVKYNEQF
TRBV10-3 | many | AISVVRDNEQY
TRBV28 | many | ASSLVRQENYEQY
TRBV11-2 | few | ASSPRLAGELEQY
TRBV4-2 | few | ASSHYTGTGELF
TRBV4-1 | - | ASSQVGVAGPNTGELF
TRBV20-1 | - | SAASGTSSYEQY
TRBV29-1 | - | SGRLAGGRETQY
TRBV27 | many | ASTTSAGESAHEQF
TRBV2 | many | ASITDRVGTGELF
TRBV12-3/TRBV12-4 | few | ASNMGTDTQY
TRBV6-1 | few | ASSDRVGTGRYEQY
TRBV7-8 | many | ASLIAGVGANVLT
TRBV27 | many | ASSPSQGAWNQPQH
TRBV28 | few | ASSWRGRAPDTQY
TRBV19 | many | ASSIFGRPYEQY
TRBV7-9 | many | ASSSGSRSYEQY
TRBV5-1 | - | ASSLDGPGNTIY
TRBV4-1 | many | ASSQVWAVEVADTQY
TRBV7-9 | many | ASSLALQGDEQY
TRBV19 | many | ASSTPTAPNTEAF
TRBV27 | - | ASSPSKGVQSYEQY
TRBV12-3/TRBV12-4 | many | ASSFGVGNQPQH
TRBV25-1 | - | ASSDLPPAGGRTDTQY